The table lists the clone carrying this T cell receptor (beta chain) with a few counts. The antigen remains undetermined. Peripheral blood from each donor was collected in a volume of approximately 10 milliliters. It was with a sample-barcoded 5' primer and a J-beta primer mix that a second PCR of roughly 6 to 11 cycles was run. TCRdb reprocessed the 5' RACE reads with MiXCR, giving one entry per CDR3 protein. The table lists 1.5 million or so distinct CDR3 sequences, roughly 45% of them singletons. The data were obtained in a study of blood T cells in healthy people across ages. General observations from the study: Not knowing donor CMV status may have confounded expanded clonotype changes. In older individuals, TCR beta diversity per million T cells was lower, falling roughly linearly with age. Fewer expanded clones and more diversity marked long-lived versus aged donors.

Germline loops: CDR1 SEHNR, CDR2 FQNEAQ (reference sequence). Trimming stripped 9 bases from V and 2 bases from J, with 17 bases between. This CDR3 has 15 residues. The specimen was blood. The V and J genes are TRBV7-9 and TRBJ2-1, with D maybe TRBD1 (6 bases). The sequence derives from a woman under 30 in good health. CDR3 residues: CASVLGAGAYNEQFF. As DNA, the CDR3 is TGTGCCAGTGTACTCGGGGCAGGGGCCTACAATGAGCAGTTCTTC.